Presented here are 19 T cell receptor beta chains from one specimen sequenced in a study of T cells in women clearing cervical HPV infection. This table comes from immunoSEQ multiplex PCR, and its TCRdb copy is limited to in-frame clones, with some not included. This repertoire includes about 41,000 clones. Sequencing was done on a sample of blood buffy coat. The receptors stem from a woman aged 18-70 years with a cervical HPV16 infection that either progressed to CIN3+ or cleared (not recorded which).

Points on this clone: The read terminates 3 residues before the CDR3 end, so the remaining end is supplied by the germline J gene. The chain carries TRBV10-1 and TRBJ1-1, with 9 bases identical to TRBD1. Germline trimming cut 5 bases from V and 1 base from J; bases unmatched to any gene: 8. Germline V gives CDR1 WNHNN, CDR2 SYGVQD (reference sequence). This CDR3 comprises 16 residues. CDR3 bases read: TGCGCCAGCAGTCCTAAGACAGGGGGTCCGAACACTGAA. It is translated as CASSPKTGGPNTE. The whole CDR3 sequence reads CASSPKTGGPNTEAFF.

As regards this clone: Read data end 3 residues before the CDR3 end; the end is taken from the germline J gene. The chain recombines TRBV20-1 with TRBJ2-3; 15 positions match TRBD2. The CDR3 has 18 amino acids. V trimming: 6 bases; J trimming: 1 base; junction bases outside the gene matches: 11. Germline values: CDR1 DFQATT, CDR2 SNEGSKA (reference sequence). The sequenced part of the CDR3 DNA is TGCAGTGCGCGGACTAGCGGGGGGGCCCGGAGGGGCACAGATACG. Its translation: CSARTSGGARRGTDT. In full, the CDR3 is CSARTSGGARRGTDTQYF.

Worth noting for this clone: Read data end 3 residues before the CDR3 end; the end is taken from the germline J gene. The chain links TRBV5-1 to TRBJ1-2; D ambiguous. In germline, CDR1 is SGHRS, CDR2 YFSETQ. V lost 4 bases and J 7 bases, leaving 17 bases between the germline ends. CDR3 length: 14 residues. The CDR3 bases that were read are TGCGCCAGCAGCCAAGGGCGGGTACCGGGTGGC. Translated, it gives CASSQGRVPGG. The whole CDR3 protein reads CASSQGRVPGGYTF.

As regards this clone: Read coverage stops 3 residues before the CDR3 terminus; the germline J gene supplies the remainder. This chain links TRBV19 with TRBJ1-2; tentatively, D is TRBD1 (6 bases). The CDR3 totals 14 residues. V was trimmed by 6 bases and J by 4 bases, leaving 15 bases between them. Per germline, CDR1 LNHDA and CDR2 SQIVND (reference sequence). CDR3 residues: CASRGARGSYGYTF. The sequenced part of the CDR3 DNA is TGTGCCAGTAGGGGAGCGAGGGGGTCCTATGGC.

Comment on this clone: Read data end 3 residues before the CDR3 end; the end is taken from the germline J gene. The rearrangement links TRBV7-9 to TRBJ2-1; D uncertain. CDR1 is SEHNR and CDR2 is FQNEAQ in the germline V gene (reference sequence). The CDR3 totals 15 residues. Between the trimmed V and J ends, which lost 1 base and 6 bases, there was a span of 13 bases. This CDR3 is CASSLVGSSGNEQFF. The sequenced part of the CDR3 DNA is TGTGCCAGCAGCTTAGTGGGCAGTTCTGGCAATGAG.

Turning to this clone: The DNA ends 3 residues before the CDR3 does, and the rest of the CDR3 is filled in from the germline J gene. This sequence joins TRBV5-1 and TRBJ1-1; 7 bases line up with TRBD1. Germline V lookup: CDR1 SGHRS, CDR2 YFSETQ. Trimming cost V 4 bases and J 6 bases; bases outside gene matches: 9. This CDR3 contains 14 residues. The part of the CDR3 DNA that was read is TGCGCCAGCAGCCCCCAGACAGGGAGGGCTGAA. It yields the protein CASSPQTGRAE. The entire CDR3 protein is CASSPQTGRAEAFF.

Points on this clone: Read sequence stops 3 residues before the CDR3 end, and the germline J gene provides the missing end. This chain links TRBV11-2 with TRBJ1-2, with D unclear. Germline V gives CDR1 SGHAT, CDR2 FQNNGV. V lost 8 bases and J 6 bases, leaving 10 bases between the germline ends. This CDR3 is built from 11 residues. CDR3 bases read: TGTGCCAGCCTTACAGTGGATGGC. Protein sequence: CASLTVDG. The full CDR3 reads CASLTVDGYTF.

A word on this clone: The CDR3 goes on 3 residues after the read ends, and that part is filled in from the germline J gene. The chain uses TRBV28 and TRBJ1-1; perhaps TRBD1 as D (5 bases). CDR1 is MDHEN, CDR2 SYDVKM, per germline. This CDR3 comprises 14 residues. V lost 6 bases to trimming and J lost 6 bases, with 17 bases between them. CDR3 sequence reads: CASSPDQGRPEAFF. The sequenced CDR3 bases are TGTGCCAGCAGCCCTGATCAGGGTAGGCCTGAA.

The CDR3 here is CASSTGGQLYSNQPQHF. The covered CDR3 bases are TGTGCCAGTAGTACAGGAGGACAGTTATATAGCAATCAGCCC. The chain has TRBV19 and TRBJ1-5, with D possibly TRBD1 on 6 matching bases. Coverage ceases 3 residues before the CDR3 finishes, and the germline J gene fills in the end. This CDR3 has 17 residues. The germline V and J ends were trimmed by 4 bases and 0 bases, with 16 bases remaining between them. Germline V gives CDR1 LNHDA, CDR2 SQIVND (reference sequence).

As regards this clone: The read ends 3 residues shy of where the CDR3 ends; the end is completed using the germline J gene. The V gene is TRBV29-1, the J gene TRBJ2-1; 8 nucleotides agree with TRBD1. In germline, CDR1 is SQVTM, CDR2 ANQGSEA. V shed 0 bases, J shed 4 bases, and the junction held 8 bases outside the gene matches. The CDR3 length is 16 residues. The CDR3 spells CSVEESWTGKYNEQFF. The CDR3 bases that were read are TGCAGCGTTGAAGAATCCTGGACAGGGAAGTACAATGAG.

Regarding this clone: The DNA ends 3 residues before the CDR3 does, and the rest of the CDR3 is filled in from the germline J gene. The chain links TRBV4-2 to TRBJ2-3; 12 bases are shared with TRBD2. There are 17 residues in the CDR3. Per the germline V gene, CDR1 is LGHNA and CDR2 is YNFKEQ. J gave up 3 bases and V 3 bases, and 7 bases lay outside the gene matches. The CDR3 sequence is CASSQELAGGGTDTQYF. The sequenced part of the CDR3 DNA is TGTGCCAGCAGCCAGGAGCTAGCGGGAGGGGGGACAGATACG.

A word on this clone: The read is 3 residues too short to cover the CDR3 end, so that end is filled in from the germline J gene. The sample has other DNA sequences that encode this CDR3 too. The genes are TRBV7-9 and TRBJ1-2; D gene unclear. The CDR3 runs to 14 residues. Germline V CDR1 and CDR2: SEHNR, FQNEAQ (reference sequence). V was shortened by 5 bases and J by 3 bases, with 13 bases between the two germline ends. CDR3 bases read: TGTGCCAGCAGCCGAACTCCCACTGACTATGGC. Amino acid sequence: CASSRTPTDYG. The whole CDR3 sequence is CASSRTPTDYGYTF.

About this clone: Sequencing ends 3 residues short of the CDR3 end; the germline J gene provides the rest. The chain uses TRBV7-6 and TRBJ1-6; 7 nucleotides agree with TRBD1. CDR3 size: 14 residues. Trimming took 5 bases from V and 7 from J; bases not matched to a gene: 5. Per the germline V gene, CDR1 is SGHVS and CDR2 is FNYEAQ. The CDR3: CASSRGTENSPLHF. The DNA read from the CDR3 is TGTGCCAGCAGCCGAGGGACAGAAAATTCACCC.

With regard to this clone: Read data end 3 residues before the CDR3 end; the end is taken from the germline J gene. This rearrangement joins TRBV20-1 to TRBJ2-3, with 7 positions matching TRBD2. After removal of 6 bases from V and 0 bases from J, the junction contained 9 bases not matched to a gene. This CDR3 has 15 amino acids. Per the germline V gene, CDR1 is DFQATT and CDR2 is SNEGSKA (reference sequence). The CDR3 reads CSASSPSGSTDTQYF. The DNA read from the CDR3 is TGCAGTGCCTCCTCGCCTAGCGGAAGCACAGATACG.

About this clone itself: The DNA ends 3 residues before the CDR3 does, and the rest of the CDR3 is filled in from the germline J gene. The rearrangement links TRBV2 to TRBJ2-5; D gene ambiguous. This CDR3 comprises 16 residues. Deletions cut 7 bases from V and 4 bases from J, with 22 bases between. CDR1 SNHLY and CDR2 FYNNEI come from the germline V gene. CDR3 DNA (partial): TGTGCCAGCATAAGGTCCACACGTACCCGTGGAGAGACC. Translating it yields CASIRSTRTRGET. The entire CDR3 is CASIRSTRTRGETQYF.

CDR3 region: CASSPTGDRQETQYF. CDR3 DNA (partial): TGTGCCAGCAGCCCTACGGGGGACCGCCAAGAGACC. This rearrangement joins TRBV7-3 to TRBJ2-5, with D possibly being TRBD2 (6 bases). The CDR3 end falls 3 residues outside the read, so it is completed with the germline J gene. Germline lookup yields CDR1 SGHTA and CDR2 FQGTGA. Trimming removed 5 bases at V and 1 base at J, with 14 bases between. CDR3 length: 15 residues.

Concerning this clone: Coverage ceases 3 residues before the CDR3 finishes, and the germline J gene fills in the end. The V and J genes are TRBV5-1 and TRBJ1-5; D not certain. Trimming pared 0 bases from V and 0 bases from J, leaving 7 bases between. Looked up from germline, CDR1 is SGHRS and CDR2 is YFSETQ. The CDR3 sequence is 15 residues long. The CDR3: CASSLGDISNQPQHF. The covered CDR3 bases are TGCGCCAGCAGCTTGGGAGACATTAGCAATCAGCCC.

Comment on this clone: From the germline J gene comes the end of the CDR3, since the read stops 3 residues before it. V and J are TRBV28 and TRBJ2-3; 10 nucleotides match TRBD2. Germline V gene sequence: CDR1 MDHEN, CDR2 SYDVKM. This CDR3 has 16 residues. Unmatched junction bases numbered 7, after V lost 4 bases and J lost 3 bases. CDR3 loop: CASSSVLAGVTDTQYF. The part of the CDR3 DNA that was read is TGTGCCAGCAGTTCAGTCCTAGCGGGAGTGACAGATACG.

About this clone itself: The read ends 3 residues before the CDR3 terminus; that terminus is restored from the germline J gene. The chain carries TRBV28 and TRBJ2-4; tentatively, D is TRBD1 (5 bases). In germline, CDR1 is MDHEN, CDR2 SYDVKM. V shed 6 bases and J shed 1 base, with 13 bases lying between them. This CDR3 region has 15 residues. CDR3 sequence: CASRPLKGAKNIQYF. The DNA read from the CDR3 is TGTGCCAGCAGGCCACTGAAGGGGGCCAAAAACATT.